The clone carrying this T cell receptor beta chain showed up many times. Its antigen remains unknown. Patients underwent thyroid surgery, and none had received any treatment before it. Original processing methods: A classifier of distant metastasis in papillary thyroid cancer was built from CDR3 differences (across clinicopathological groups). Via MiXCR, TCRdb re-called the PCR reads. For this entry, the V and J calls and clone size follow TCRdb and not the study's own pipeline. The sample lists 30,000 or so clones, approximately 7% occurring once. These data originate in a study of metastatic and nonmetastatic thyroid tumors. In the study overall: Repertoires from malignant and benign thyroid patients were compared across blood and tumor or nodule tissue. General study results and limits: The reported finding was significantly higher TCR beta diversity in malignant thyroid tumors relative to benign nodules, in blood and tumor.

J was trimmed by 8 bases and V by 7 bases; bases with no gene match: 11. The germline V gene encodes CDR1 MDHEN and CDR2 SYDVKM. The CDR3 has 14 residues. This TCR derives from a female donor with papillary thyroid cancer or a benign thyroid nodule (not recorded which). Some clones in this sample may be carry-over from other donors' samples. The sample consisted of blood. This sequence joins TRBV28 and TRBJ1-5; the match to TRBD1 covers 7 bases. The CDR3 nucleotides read TGTGCCAGCAACCCAGGGGGGGGGGGCAAGCCCCAGCATTTT. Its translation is CASNPGGGGKPQHF.